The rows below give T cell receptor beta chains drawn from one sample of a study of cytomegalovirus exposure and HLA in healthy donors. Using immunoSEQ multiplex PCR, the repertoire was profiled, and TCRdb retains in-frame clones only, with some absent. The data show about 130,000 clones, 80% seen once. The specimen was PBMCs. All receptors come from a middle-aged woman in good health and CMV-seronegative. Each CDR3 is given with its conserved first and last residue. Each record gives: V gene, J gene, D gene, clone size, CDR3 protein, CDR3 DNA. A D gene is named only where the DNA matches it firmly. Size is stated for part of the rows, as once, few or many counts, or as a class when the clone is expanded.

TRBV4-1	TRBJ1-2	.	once	CASSQVTAEGYGYTF	TGCGCCAGCAGCCAAGTTACGGCGGAGGGGTATGGCTACACCTTC
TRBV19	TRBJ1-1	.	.	CASSMVRNTEAFF	TGTGCCAGTAGTATGGTCAGGAACACTGAAGCTTTCTTT
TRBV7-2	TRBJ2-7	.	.	CASSLAGAYEQYF	TGTGCCAGCAGCTTAGCGGGGGCGTACGAGCAGTACTTC
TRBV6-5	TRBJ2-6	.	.	CASGRDPGANVLTF	TGTGCCAGCGGCCGGGATCCTGGGGCCAACGTCCTGACTTTC
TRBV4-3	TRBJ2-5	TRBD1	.	CASSQGQGLGQETQYF	TGCGCCAGCAGCCAGGGACAGGGTTTGGGCCAAGAGACCCAGTACTTC
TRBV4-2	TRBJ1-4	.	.	CASSQERGNNEKLFF	TGTGCCAGCAGCCAAGAGAGGGGGAACAATGAAAAACTGTTTTTT
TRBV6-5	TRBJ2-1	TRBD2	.	CASSYPSGGLYNEQFF	TGTGCCAGCAGTTACCCTAGCGGGGGACTATACAATGAGCAGTTCTTC
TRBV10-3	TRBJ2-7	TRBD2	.	CAIGSGRSYEQYF	TGTGCCATCGGTAGCGGGAGGAGCTACGAGCAGTACTTC
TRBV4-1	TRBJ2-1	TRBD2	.	CASSPGTINNEQFF	TGCGCCAGCAGCCCCGGGACTATTAACAATGAGCAGTTCTTC
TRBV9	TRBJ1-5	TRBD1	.	CASSVGRGPNQPQHF	TGTGCCAGCAGCGTTGGCAGGGGGCCCAATCAGCCCCAGCATTTT
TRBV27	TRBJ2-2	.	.	CASTAGSSVTGELFF	TGTGCCAGCACCGCTGGTAGCTCGGTGACCGGGGAGCTGTTTTTT
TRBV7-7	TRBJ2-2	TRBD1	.	CAGGTGIWPNTGELFF	TGTGCAGGGGGGACAGGGATTTGGCCGAACACCGGGGAGCTGTTTTTT
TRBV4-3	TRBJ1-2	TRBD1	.	CASSQDPTGKGYGYTF	TGCGCCAGCAGCCAAGACCCGACAGGGAAGGGCTATGGCTACACCTTC
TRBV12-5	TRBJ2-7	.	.	CASGLGQGTTYEQYF	TGTGCTAGTGGTTTGGGGCAGGGGACGACCTACGAGCAGTACTTC
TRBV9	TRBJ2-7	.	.	CASSEEAHGTYEQYF	TGTGCCAGCAGCGAAGAGGCGCACGGCACCTACGAGCAGTACTTC
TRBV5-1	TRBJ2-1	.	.	CASSLGQGHNEQFF	TGCGCCAGCAGCTTGGGGCAGGGGCACAATGAGCAGTTCTTC
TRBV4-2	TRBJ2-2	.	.	CASSLTKFPGELFF	TGTGCCAGCAGCCTAACTAAGTTTCCCGGGGAGCTGTTTTTT
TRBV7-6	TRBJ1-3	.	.	CASSLNGGGNTIYF	TGTGCCAGCAGCTTAAACGGGGGTGGAAACACCATATATTTT
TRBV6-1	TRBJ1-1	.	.	CATWLLDGGAFF	TGTGCCACCTGGCTTCTAGATGGTGGAGCTTTCTTT
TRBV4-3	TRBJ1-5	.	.	CASSQGTVNQPQHF	TGCGCCAGCAGCCAAGGGACAGTCAATCAGCCCCAGCATTTT
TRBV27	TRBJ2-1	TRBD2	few	CASSMGGRASREQFF	TGTGCCAGTTCTATGGGCGGGAGGGCCTCGCGGGAGCAGTTCTTC
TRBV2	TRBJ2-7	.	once	CASSEAGPANGYEQYF	TGTGCCAGCAGTGAAGCGGGGCCGGCAAATGGGTACGAGCAGTACTTC
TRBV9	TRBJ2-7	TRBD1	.	CASSVGDRPFYEQYF	TGTGCCAGCAGCGTAGGGGACAGACCTTTCTACGAGCAGTACTTC
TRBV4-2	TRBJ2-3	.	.	CASSQGQNTDTQYF	TGTGCCAGCAGCCAAGGACAAAACACAGATACGCAGTATTTT
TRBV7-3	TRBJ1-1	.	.	CASSPGAGYTEAFF	TGTGCCAGCAGCCCTGGGGCGGGGTACACTGAAGCTTTCTTT
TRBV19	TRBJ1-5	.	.	CASCDNNQPQHF	TGTGCCAGTTGCGACAATAATCAGCCCCAGCATTTT
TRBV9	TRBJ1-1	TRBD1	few	CASSPRDRQTEAFF	TGTGCCAGCAGCCCACGGGACAGGCAAACTGAAGCTTTCTTT
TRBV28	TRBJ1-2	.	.	CASSSSNYGYTF	TGTGCCAGCTCTAGCAGTAACTATGGCTACACCTTC
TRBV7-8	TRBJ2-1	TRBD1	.	CASSLDGTGGPLAQYEQFF	TGTGCCAGCAGCTTAGATGGGACAGGGGGACCATTGGCACAATATGAGCAGTTCTTC
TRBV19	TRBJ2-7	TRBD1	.	CASTRGVGQGYEQYF	TGTGCCAGTACCCGAGGGGTGGGACAGGGGTACGAGCAGTACTTC
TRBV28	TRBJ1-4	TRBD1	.	CASNWGQGHEKLFF	TGTGCCAGCAATTGGGGACAGGGTCATGAAAAACTGTTTTTT